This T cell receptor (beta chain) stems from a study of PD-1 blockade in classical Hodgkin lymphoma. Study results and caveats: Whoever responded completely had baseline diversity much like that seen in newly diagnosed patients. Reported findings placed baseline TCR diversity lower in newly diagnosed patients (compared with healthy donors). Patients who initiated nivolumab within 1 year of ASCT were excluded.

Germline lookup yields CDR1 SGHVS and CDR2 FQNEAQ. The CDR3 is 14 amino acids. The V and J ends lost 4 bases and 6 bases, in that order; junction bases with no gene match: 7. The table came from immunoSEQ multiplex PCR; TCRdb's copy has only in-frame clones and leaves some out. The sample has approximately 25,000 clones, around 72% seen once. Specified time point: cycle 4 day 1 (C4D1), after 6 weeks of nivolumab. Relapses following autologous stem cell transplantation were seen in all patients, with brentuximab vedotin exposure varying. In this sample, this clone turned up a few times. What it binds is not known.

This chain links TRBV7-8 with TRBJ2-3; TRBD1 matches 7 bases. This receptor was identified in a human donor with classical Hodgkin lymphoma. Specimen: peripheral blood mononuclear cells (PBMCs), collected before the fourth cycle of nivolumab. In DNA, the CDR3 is TGTGCCAGCAGCTACCCACTACAGGGGGATACGCAGTATTTT. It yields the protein CASSYPLQGDTQYF. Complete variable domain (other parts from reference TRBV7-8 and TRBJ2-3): GAGVSQSPRYKVAKRGQDVALRCDPISGHVSLFWYQQALGQGPEFLTYFQNEAQLDKSGLPSDRFFAERPEGSVSTLKIQRTQQEDSAVYLCASSYPLQGDTQYFGPGTRLTVL.